This T cell receptor beta chain stems from a study of T cell repertoires in cytomegalovirus infection. Broader study findings: Carriers of CMV plus the relevant HLA were identified by cumulative public TCR beta family frequency. HLA-C-restricted CMV clonotypes gave the most frequent clonotype in two of eight donors.

Germline assignment: CDR1 DFQATT and CDR2 SNEGSKA (reference sequence). The CDR3 runs 13 residues. V gave up 0 bases and J gave up 8 bases, with 11 bases separating them. On this clonotype: Its matching antigen is unknown.

Via MiXCR, TCRdb re-called the reads, giving one row per CDR3 protein. This table has some 300,000 distinct CDR3 sequences, 12% to 15% appearing once. J is TRBJ2-1 and V is TRBV20-1, with D maybe TRBD1 (5 bases). The sequence was collected from a human donor in good health (CMV status not recorded). Some clones in this sample may be carry-over from other donors' samples. The sample taken for sequencing was PBMCs. The CDR3 region is CSARDRQGYEQFF. DNA for the CDR3: TGCAGTGCTAGAGACCGCCAGGGTTATGAGCAGTTCTTC.